This TCR beta chain appears in the sequencing data of a study of T cells in narcolepsy. At the level of the study: Healthy controls were enrolled alongside patients with narcolepsy type 1 or type 2.

Clones were read by immunoSEQ multiplex PCR, and TCRdb kept only the in-frame ones, dropping some. Of under 25,000 clones in the sample, 84% were seen once. V lost 5 bases, J lost 2 bases, and 2 bases stayed unmatched. This CDR3 region has 14 residues. Germline CDR1 is ENHRY and CDR2 is SYGVKD. Study results and caveats: HCRT-specific and TRIB2-specific autoreactive clonotypes appeared among same-patient CSF and blood CD4+ clonotypes. Blood of same and different patients, but not healthy controls, reportedly held recurring autoreactive clonotypes. No autoreactive T cell clone sequences appeared in some memory CD4+ repertoires.

This clone was seen just once. The antigen remains undetermined. The sample comprised CD45RA- memory CD4+ T cells from PBMCs. The TCR originated in a human donor with narcolepsy. This chain connects TRBV10-3 to TRBJ2-7; 11 positions agree with TRBD2. The CDR3 bases are TGTGCCATCAGTTTGACTAGCGGGGCCTACGAGCAGTACTTC. Translating it yields CAISLTSGAYEQYF.